The clone carrying this TCR beta chain was found a few times. In the PCR, 60 Vbeta and 13 Jbeta primers were used. Measured with immunoSEQ multiplex PCR; TCRdb has only the in-frame clones, and not every one. The sample yields about 93,000 clones, just under 80% seen once. These data come from a study of cytomegalovirus exposure and HLA in healthy donors. The CDR3 loop spans 11 amino acids. The germline V and J ends were trimmed by 8 bases and 4 bases, with 9 bases remaining between them. CDR1 is MNHEY and CDR2 is SVGAGI in the germline V gene. The sequenced sample was PBMCs. The receptor was derived from a woman aged 40 to 50 in good health and CMV-seronegative. This rearrangement joins TRBV6-5 to TRBJ2-7; no firm D call. CDR3: CASASVYEQYF. The CDR3 DNA reads as TGTGCCAGCGCCAGTGTTTACGAGCAGTACTTC.